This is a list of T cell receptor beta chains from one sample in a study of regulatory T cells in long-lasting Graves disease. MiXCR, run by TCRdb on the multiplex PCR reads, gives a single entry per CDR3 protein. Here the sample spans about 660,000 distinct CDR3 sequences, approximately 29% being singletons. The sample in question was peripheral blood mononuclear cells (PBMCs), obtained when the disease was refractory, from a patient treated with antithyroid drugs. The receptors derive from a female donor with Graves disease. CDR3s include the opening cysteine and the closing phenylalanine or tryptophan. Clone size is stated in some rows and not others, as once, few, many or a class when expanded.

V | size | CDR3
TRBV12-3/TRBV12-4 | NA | CASSLELAGGGPTFTQYF
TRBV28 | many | CASSLWDRTAFF
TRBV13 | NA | CASRIRDPPYEQYF
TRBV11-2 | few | CASSPLWGTGNTIYF
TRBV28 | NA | CASSSIATSLSGPYGYTF
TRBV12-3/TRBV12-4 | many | CASIPWTGTEAFF
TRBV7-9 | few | CASTKGGDEQYF
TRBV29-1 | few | CSVGLAEEQYF
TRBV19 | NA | CASMRQGMNTEAFF
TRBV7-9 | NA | CASTHPQGLEEQYF
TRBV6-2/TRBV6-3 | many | CASSPKPAGTMTSEQYF
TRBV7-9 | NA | CASRSPGKNTEAFF
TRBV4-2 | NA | CASSRDRGSSGYTF
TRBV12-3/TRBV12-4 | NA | CASSSWAGGCLTEAFF
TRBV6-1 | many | CASSIDPTGYYGYTF
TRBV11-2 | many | CASSSLRGRQETQYF
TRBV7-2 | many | CASSISGMNTGELFF
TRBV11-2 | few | CASSVLPQDYNEQFF
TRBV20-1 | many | CSARDPGGGGQPQHF
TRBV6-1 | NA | CASSDRPSGDSPLHF
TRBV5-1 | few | CASSISRGATGELFF
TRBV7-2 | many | CASSLQGYGYTF
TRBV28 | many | CASSLGQENYGYTF
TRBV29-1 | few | CSVEETGQMNTEAFF
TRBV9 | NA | CASSPLRWENIQYF
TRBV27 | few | CASRPWALNTEAFF
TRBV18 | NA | CASSPQGAHGYTF
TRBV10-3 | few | CAIRDGGGQPQHF
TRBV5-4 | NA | CAGSLGLTSTDTQYF
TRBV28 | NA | CASSHTGRGGNQPQHF
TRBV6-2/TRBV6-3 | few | CASSYFGGGNTEAFF
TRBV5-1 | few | CASSRGGEGAKNIQYF
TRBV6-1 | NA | CASSASLSGSHEQYF
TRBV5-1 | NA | CASRQPGQGVQWTEAFF
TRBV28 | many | CASSALRGNSGKLFF
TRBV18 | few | CASSPTHQPLNTEAFF
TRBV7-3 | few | CASRDTGSAKNIQYF
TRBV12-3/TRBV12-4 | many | CASRDNRGTEAFF
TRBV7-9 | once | CASSLGGNWNTEAFF
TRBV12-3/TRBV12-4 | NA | CASSPSTSGMETRYF
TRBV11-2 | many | CASSPYPDGLPGYTF
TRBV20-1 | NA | CSAGSEQLNSPLHF
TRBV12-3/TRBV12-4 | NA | CASRAGLSSYEQYF
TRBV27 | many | CASRSRASTQYF
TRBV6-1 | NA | CASSEKRDFKNIQYF
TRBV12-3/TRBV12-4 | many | CASSHTGENQPQHF
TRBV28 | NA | CASRDTGGLVF
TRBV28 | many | CASSGRGRNYGYTF
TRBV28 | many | CASSLIVRPHEQYF
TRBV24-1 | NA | CATSDPDVQGWMNSPLHF
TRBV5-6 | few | CASSARDASYEQYF
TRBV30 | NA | CAWNGVTGEAFF
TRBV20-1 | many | CSASGDNTEAFF